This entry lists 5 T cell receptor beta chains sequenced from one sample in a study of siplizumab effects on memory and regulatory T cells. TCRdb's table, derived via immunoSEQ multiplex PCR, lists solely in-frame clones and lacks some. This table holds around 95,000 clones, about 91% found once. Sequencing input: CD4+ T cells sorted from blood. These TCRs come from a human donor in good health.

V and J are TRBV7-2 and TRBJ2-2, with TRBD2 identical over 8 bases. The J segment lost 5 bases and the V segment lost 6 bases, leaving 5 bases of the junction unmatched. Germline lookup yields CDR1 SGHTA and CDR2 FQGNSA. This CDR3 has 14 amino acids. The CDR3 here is CASRPGGVTGELFF. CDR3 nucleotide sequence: TGTGCCAGCAGGCCGGGGGGGGTAACCGGGGAGCTGTTTTTT.

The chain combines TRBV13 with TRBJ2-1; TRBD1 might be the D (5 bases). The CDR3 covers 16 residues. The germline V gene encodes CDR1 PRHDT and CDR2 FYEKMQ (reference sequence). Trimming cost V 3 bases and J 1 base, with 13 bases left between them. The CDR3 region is CASSFVDTASYNEQFF. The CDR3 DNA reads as TGTGCCAGCAGCTTTGTGGACACGGCGTCCTACAATGAGCAGTTCTTC.

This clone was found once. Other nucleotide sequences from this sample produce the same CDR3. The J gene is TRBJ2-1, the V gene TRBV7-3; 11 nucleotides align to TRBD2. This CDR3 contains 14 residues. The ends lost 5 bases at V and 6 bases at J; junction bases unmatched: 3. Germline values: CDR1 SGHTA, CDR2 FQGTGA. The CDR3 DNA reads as TGTGCCAGCAGCCCGGGACTAGCGGTCAATGAGCAGTTCTTC. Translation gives CASSPGLAVNEQFF.

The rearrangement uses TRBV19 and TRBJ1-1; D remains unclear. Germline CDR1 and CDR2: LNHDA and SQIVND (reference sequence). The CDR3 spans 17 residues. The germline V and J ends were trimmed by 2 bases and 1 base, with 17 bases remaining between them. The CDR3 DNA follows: TGTGCCAGTAGTATAAGTTCGTTACGGGCCGCGAACACTGAAGCTTTCTTT. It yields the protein CASSISSLRAANTEAFF.

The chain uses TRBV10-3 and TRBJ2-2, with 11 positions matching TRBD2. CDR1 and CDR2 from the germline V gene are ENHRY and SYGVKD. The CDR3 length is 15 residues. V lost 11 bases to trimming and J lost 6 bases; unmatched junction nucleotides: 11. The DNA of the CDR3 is TGTGCCGTATACGGGACTAGCGGTTCCTCCGGGGAGCTGTTTTTT. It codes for CAVYGTSGSSGELFF.